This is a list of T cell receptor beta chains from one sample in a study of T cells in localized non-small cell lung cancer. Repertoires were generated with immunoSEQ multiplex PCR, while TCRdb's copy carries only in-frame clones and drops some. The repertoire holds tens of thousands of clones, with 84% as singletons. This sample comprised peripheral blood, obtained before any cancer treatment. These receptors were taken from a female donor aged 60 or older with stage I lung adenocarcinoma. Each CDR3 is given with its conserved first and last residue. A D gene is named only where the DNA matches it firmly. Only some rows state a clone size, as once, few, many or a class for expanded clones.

cdr3_nt: TGTGCCAGCAGTCTAGCCGGGACAGGGGTAACCTACGAGCAGTACTTC; cdr3_aa: CASSLAGTGVTYEQYF; v_call: TRBV7-8; j_call: TRBJ2-7; clone_size: NA; d_call: TRBD1
cdr3_nt: TGTGCCAGCAGTGGAGGGGTTGTCGGACTAGCGGGATCAGATACGCAGTATTTT; cdr3_aa: CASSGGVVGLAGSDTQYF; v_call: TRBV6-1; j_call: TRBJ2-3; clone_size: NA; d_call: TRBD2
cdr3_nt: TGTGCCAGCAGTGAAGGGACACTTGAAGCTTTCTTT; cdr3_aa: CASSEGTLEAFF; v_call: TRBV6-1; j_call: TRBJ1-1; clone_size: NA; d_call: NA
cdr3_nt: TGTGCCAGCTCACCGACAGCCTCTGGAAACACCATATATTTT; cdr3_aa: CASSPTASGNTIYF; v_call: TRBV18; j_call: TRBJ1-3; clone_size: NA; d_call: NA
cdr3_nt: TGTGCCAGCAGCCAAGAAGGCACAGGGGGCGTGAAAGATACGCAGTATTTT; cdr3_aa: CASSQEGTGGVKDTQYF; v_call: TRBV4-2; j_call: TRBJ2-3; clone_size: NA; d_call: TRBD1
cdr3_nt: TGTGCCAGCTCAAGCGGACAGATGAGCACAGATACGCAGTATTTT; cdr3_aa: CASSSGQMSTDTQYF; v_call: TRBV18; j_call: TRBJ2-3; clone_size: NA; d_call: NA
cdr3_nt: TGTGCCAGCAGCTTGACCGGACAGGGTAATGAAAAACTGTTTTTT; cdr3_aa: CASSLTGQGNEKLFF; v_call: TRBV5-6; j_call: TRBJ1-4; clone_size: NA; d_call: TRBD1
cdr3_nt: TGTGCCAGCAGCTTCAGGGGCCGGGAGAACACTGAAGCTTTCTTT; cdr3_aa: CASSFRGRENTEAFF; v_call: TRBV11-2; j_call: TRBJ1-1; clone_size: NA; d_call: NA
cdr3_nt: TGCGCCAGCAGCTTGGTGGTACAGGGGAATTCACCCCTCCACTTT; cdr3_aa: CASSLVVQGNSPLHF; v_call: TRBV5-1; j_call: TRBJ1-6; clone_size: NA; d_call: TRBD1
cdr3_nt: TGTGCCAGCAGCTTGGTCATCGGAAGCTATGGCTACACCTTC; cdr3_aa: CASSLVIGSYGYTF; v_call: TRBV5-5; j_call: TRBJ1-2; clone_size: NA; d_call: NA
cdr3_nt: TGTGCCAGTAGTTACGGGACTAGCGGATCCTACAATGAGCAGTTCTTC; cdr3_aa: CASSYGTSGSYNEQFF; v_call: TRBV19; j_call: TRBJ2-1; clone_size: once; d_call: TRBD2
cdr3_nt: TGTGCCAGCTCAGAAAAGGTCAGCACTGAAGCTTTCTTT; cdr3_aa: CASSEKVSTEAFF; v_call: TRBV18; j_call: TRBJ1-1; clone_size: NA; d_call: NA
cdr3_nt: TGTGCCAGCGGTTACTCTGGAAACACCATATATTTT; cdr3_aa: CASGYSGNTIYF; v_call: TRBV2; j_call: TRBJ1-3; clone_size: few; d_call: NA
cdr3_nt: TGTGCCAGCAGCTTACAAGTCACGGGGGGGCCCGGCAATGAGCAGTTCTTC; cdr3_aa: CASSLQVTGGPGNEQFF; v_call: TRBV7-6; j_call: TRBJ2-1; clone_size: NA; d_call: TRBD2
cdr3_nt: TGTGCCAGCAGTACCCAGGGGGCCACTAATGAAAAACTGTTTTTT; cdr3_aa: CASSTQGATNEKLFF; v_call: TRBV6-5; j_call: TRBJ1-4; clone_size: NA; d_call: TRBD1
cdr3_nt: TGTGCCAGCAGCCGGGGACAGAGCTCCTACGAGCAGTACTTC; cdr3_aa: CASSRGQSSYEQYF; v_call: TRBV6-5; j_call: TRBJ2-7; clone_size: NA; d_call: TRBD1
cdr3_nt: TGTGCCAGTAGTGACAGGGGCAGGGGGAATGAGCAGTTCTTC; cdr3_aa: CASSDRGRGNEQFF; v_call: TRBV19; j_call: TRBJ2-1; clone_size: NA; d_call: TRBD1
cdr3_nt: TGTGCCAGTAGTGGGGCGGCATACAAGGACTATGGCTACACCTTC; cdr3_aa: CASSGAAYKDYGYTF; v_call: TRBV19; j_call: TRBJ1-2; clone_size: NA; d_call: NA
cdr3_nt: TGTGCCAGCAGTCTAGCGGGCCTCCAAGAGACCCAGTACTTC; cdr3_aa: CASSLAGLQETQYF; v_call: TRBV7-3; j_call: TRBJ2-5; clone_size: once; d_call: TRBD2
cdr3_nt: TGTGCCAGCAGCGAGGTCGGGAAATCCTACAATGAGCAGTTCTTC; cdr3_aa: CASSEVGKSYNEQFF; v_call: TRBV7-6; j_call: TRBJ2-1; clone_size: NA; d_call: NA
cdr3_nt: TGCACCAGCACCCTACGGCGGGAACACCGGGAGCTGTTTTTT; cdr3_aa: CTSTLRREHRELFF; v_call: TRBV1; j_call: TRBJ2-2; clone_size: NA; d_call: NA
cdr3_nt: TGTGCCAGCACCATCGGGACAAAAACTGAAGAGCAGTACTTC; cdr3_aa: CASTIGTKTEEQYF; v_call: TRBV11-2; j_call: TRBJ2-7; clone_size: NA; d_call: NA
cdr3_nt: TGTGCCAGCAGCTTAGATCCAAACACCGGGGAGCTGTTTTTT; cdr3_aa: CASSLDPNTGELFF; v_call: TRBV11-3; j_call: TRBJ2-2; clone_size: NA; d_call: NA
cdr3_nt: TGTGCCAGCTCACCATTGACGACAAATGAAAAACTGTTTTTT; cdr3_aa: CASSPLTTNEKLFF; v_call: TRBV18; j_call: TRBJ1-4; clone_size: NA; d_call: NA
cdr3_nt: TGTGCCAGCAGTGTACGGGTCCATAGCAATCAGCCCCAGCATTTT; cdr3_aa: CASSVRVHSNQPQHF; v_call: TRBV25-1; j_call: TRBJ1-5; clone_size: once; d_call: NA
cdr3_nt: TGCGCCAGCAGCTTGACAGGGGGCCTTGGAGAGACCCAGTACTTC; cdr3_aa: CASSLTGGLGETQYF; v_call: TRBV5-1; j_call: TRBJ2-5; clone_size: NA; d_call: TRBD1
cdr3_nt: TGCGCCAGCAGCCCCGGACAGGGAAGGGAAGCTTTCTTT; cdr3_aa: CASSPGQGREAFF; v_call: TRBV5-1; j_call: TRBJ1-1; clone_size: NA; d_call: TRBD1
cdr3_nt: TGTGCCTGGGGTACTAGCTCCTACGAGCAGTACTTC; cdr3_aa: CAWGTSSYEQYF; v_call: TRBV30; j_call: TRBJ2-7; clone_size: NA; d_call: NA
cdr3_nt: TGTGCCAGTAGTATAGGGCAGGGGGTTAATGAAAAACTGTTTTTT; cdr3_aa: CASSIGQGVNEKLFF; v_call: TRBV19; j_call: TRBJ1-4; clone_size: NA; d_call: TRBD1
cdr3_nt: TGTGCCAGTTCGAGCAGGAATATCGTTCGAGCTTTCTTT; cdr3_aa: CASSSRNIVRAFF; v_call: TRBV19; j_call: TRBJ1-1; clone_size: NA; d_call: NA
cdr3_nt: TGTGCCAGCTCACCACCCTGGGGGCCCGCAGATACGCAGTATTTT; cdr3_aa: CASSPPWGPADTQYF; v_call: TRBV18; j_call: TRBJ2-3; clone_size: few; d_call: NA
cdr3_nt: TGTGCCAGCAGCTTGAGGGGTTTAGGCAGGAATAATTCACCCCTCCACTTT; cdr3_aa: CASSLRGLGRNNSPLHF; v_call: TRBV5-6; j_call: TRBJ1-6; clone_size: NA; d_call: NA
cdr3_nt: TGTGCCGTACAGGGATCCTATAGCAATCAGCCCCAGCATTTT; cdr3_aa: CAVQGSYSNQPQHF; v_call: TRBV27; j_call: TRBJ1-5; clone_size: NA; d_call: NA